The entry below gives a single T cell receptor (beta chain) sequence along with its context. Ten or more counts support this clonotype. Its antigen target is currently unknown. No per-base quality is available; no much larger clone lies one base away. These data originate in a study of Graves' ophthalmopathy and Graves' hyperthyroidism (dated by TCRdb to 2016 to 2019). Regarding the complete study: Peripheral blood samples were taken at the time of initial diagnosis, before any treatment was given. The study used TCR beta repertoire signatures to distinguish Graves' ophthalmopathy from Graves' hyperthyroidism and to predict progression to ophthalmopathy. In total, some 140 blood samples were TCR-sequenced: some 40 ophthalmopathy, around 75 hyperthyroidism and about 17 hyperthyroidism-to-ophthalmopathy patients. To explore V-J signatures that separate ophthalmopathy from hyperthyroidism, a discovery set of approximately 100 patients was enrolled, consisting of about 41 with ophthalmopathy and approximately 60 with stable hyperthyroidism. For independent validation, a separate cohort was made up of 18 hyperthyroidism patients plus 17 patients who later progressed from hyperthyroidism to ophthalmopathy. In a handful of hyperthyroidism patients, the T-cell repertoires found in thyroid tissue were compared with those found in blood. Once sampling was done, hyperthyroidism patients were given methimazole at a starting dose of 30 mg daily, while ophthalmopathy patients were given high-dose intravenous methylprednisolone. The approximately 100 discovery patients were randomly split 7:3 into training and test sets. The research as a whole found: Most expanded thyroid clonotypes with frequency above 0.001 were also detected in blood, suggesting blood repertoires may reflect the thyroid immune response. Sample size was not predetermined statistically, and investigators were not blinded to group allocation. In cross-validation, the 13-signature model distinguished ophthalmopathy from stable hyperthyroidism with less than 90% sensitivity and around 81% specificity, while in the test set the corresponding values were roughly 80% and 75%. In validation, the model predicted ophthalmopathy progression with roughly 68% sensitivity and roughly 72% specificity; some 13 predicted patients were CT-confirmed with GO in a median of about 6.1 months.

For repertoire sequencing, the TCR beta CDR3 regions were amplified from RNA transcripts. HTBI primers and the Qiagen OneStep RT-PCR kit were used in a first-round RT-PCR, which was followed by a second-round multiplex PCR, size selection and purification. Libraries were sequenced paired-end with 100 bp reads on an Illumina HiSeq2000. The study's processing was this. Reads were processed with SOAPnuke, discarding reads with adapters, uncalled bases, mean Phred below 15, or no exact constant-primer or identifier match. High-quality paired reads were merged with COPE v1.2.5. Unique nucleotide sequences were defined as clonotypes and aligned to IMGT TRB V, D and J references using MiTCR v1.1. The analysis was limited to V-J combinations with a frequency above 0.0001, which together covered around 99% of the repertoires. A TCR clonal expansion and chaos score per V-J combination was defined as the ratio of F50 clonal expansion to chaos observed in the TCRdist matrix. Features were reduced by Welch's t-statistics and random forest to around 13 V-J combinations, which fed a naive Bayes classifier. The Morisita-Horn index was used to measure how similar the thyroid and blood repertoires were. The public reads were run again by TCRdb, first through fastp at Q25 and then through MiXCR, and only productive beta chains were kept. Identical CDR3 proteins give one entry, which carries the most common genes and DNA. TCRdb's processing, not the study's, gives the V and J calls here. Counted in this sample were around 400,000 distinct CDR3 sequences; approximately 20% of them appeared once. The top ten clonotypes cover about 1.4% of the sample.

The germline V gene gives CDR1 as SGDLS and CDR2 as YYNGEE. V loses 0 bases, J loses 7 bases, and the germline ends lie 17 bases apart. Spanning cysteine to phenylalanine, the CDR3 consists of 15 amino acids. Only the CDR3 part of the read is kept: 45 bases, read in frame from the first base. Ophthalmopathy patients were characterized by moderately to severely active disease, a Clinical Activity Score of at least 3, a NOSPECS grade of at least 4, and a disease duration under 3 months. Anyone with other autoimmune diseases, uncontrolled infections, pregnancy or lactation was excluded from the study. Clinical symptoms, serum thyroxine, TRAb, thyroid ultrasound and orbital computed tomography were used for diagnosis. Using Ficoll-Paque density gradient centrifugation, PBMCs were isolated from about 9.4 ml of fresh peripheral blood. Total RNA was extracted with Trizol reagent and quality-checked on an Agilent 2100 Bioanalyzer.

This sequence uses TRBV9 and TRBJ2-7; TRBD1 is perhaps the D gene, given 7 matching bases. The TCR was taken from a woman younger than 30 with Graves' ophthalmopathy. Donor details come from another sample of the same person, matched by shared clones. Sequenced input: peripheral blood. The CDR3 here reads CASSVASGRGAEQYF. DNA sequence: TGTGCCAGCAGCGTAGCTTCGGGCAGGGGGGCAGAGCAGTACTTC. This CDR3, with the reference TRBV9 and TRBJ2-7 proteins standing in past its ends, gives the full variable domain DSGVTQTPKHLITATGQRVTLRCSPRSGDLSVYWYQQSLDQGLQFLIQYYNGEERAKGNILERFSAQQFPDLHSELNLSSLELGDSALYFCASSVASGRGAEQYFGPGTRLTVT.